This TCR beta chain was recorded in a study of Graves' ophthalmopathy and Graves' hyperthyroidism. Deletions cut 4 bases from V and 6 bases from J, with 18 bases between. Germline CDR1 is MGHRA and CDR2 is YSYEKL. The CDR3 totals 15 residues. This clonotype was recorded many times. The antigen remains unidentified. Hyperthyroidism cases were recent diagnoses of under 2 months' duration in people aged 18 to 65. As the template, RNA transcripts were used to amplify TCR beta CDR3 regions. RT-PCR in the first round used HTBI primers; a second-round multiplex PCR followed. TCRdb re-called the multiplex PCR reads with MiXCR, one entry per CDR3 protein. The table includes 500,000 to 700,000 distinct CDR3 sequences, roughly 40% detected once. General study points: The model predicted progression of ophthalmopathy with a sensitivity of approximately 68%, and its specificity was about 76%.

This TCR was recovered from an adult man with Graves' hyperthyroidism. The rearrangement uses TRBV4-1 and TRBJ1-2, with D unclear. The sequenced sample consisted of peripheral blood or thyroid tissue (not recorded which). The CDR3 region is CASSPGPGRTNGYTF. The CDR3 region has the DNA TGCGCCAGCAGCCCAGGCCCCGGACGTACGAATGGCTACACCTTC.